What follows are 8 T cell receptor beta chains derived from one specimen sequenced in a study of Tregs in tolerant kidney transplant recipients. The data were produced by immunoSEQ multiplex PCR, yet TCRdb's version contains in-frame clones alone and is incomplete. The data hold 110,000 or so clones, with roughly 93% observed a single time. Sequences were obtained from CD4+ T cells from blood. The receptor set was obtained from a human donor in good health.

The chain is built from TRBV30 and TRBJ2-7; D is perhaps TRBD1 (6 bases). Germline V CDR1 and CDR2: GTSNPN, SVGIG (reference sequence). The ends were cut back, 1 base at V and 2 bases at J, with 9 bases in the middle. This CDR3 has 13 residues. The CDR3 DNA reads TGTGCCTGGAGTGGCCAGGGGCCCTACGAGCAGTACTTC. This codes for CAWSGQGPYEQYF.

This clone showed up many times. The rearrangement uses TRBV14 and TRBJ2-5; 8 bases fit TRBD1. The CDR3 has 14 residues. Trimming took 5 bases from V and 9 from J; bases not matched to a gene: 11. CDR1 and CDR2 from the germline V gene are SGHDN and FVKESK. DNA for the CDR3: TGTGCCAGCAGCGATACTAGGACAGGGCGGGCCCAGTACTTC. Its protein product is CASSDTRTGRAQYF.

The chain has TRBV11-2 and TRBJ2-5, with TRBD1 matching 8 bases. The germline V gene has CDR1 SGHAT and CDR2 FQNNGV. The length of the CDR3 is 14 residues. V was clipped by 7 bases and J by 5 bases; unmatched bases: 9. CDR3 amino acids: CASTLDRGSETQYF. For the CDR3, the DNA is TGTGCCAGCACCCTTGACAGGGGATCGGAGACCCAGTACTTC.

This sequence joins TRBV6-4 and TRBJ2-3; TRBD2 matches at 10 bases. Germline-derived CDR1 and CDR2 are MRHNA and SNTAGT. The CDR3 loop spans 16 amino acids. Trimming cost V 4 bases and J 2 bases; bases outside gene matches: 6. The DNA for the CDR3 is TGTGCCAGCAGTGCGGAACTAGCGGGAACCACAGATACGCAGTATTTT. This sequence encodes CASSAELAGTTDTQYF.

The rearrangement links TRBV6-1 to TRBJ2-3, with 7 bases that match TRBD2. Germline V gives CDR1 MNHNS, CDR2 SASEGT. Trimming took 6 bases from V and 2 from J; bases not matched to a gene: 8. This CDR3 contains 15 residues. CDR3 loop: CASRTSYQPTDTQYF. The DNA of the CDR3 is TGTGCCAGCAGGACTAGCTATCAACCCACAGATACGCAGTATTTT.

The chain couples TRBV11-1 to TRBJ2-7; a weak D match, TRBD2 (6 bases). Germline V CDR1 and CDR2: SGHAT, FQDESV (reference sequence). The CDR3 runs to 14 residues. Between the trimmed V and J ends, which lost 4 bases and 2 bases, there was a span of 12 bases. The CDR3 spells CASSSGGDAYEQYF. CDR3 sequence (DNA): TGTGCCAGCAGCTCGGGCGGGGACGCCTACGAGCAGTACTTC.

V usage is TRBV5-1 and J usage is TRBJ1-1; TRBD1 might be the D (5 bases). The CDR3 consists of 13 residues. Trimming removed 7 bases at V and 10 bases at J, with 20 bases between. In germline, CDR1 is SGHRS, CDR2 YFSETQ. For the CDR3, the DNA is TGCGCCAGCGCCCGGGACTCCCCGGTGGGAGCTTTCTTT. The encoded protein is CASARDSPVGAFF.

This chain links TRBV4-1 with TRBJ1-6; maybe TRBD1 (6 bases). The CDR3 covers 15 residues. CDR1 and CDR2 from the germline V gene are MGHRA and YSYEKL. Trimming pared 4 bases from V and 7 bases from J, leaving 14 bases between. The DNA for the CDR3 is TGCGCCAGCAGCCTCGAAGACCAGGGGAATTCACCCCTCCACTTT. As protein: CASSLEDQGNSPLHF.